Listed here are 27 T cell receptor beta chains from one sample, sequenced in a study of shared clonotypes between healthy human individuals. Naive CD8 cells were CD45RO-negative, positively selected for CCR7, excluding terminally differentiated effector memory CD45RA+ cells. Sequencing used immunoSEQ multiplex PCR; TCRdb keeps in-frame clones, though not all of them. The table lists around 2,100,000 clones, roughly 94% of them singletons, with more than 0.95% in the top ten. Sequencing used naive CD8+ T cells sorted from blood. These TCRs come from a man aged 18-30 years in good health.

A word on this clone: An end of the junction differs from the germline gene, which may be a read error. This chain uses TRBV6-1 with TRBJ2-7; D is possibly TRBD1 (8 bases). CDR1 and CDR2 (germline): MNHNS, SASEGT. The CDR3 extends over 15 amino acids. CDR3 loop: CASSQAGTGPYEQYF. The CDR3 DNA reads as TGTGCCAGCAGTCAAGCGGGGACAGGCCCCTACGAGCAGTACTTC.

This chain connects TRBV10-2 to TRBJ1-6; D unresolved. CDR3 length equals 15 residues. Germline V lookup: CDR1 WSHSY, CDR2 SAAADI. V was cut by 8 bases and J by 8 bases, with 19 bases left in between. This chain's CDR3 is CASHDRLASDSPLHF. Here the CDR3 DNA reads TGCGCCAGCCATGATAGGCTAGCATCCGATTCACCCCTCCACTTT.

The rearrangement links TRBV5-1 to TRBJ2-2; 9 bases map to TRBD1. Germline V gene lookup returns CDR1 SGHRS and CDR2 YFSETQ. The CDR3 runs to 17 residues. Germline trimming cut 2 bases from V and 6 bases from J; bases unmatched to any gene: 11. The CDR3 coding sequence is TGCGCCAGCAGCTTCTTAAAACCGGGACAGGGTTCCGGGGAGCTGTTTTTT. It is translated as CASSFLKPGQGSGELFF.

The gene calls are TRBV13 and TRBJ2-2; TRBD1 matches at 10 bases. After removal of 4 bases from V and 1 base from J, the junction contained 3 bases not matched to a gene. The CDR3 extends over 16 amino acids. Per germline, CDR1 PRHDT and CDR2 FYEKMQ (reference sequence). CDR3: CASSSRDRGNTGELFF. CDR3 in DNA: TGTGCCAGCAGCTCGCGGGACAGGGGGAACACCGGGGAGCTGTTTTTT.

The V gene is TRBV4-1, the J gene TRBJ2-3; D ambiguous. V lost 1 base to trimming and J lost 1 base, with 6 bases between them. The CDR3 consists of 14 residues. Germline V gene sequence: CDR1 MGHRA, CDR2 YSYEKL. The CDR3 nucleotides read TGCGCCAGCAGCCAAGCTTTGCGCACAGATACGCAGTATTTT. Protein: CASSQALRTDTQYF.

The rearrangement uses TRBV6-6 and TRBJ2-1, with D possibly matching TRBD2 (5 bases). The CDR3 consists of 12 residues. The germline V gene has CDR1 MNHNY and CDR2 SVGAGI (reference sequence). V lost 8 bases and J lost 6, with 11 bases in between. The CDR3 loop reads CASSGGANEQFF. The CDR3 DNA sequence: TGTGCCAGCTCCGGAGGTGCCAATGAGCAGTTCTTC.

The chain combines TRBV5-1 with TRBJ1-1; TRBD1 matches 8 bases. V was pared by 4 bases and J by 0 bases, with 5 bases of the junction left unmatched. Germline CDR1 reads SGHRS; CDR2 reads YFSETQ. The CDR3 is 15 residues long. The CDR3 reads CASSKKQGVNTEAFF. CDR3 nucleotides: TGCGCCAGCAGCAAGAAACAGGGGGTGAACACTGAAGCTTTCTTT. Variable domain in full (rest from reference TRBV5-1 and TRBJ1-1): KAGVTQTPRYLIKTRGQQVTLSCSPISGHRSVSWYQQTPGQGLQFLFEYFSETQRNKGNFPGRFSGRQFSNSRSEMNVSTLELGDSALYLCASSKKQGVNTEAFFGQGTRLTVV.

CDR3 sequence reads: CASSSGQGFQETQYF. The CDR3 nucleotides are TGTGCCAGCAGCTCTGGGCAGGGGTTCCAAGAGACCCAGTACTTC. The chain links TRBV11-2 to TRBJ2-5, with D tentatively TRBD1 (6 bases). The length of the CDR3 is 15 residues. The ends were cut back, 4 bases at V and 1 base at J, with 13 bases in the middle. Germline values: CDR1 SGHAT, CDR2 FQNNGV.

This clone showed up just once. The identical CDR3 is also encoded by other nucleotide sequences in the sample. V and J are TRBV5-6 and TRBJ2-7; 10 bases are shared with TRBD1. The CDR3 has 14 residues. V lost 2 bases, J lost 4 bases, and 3 bases stayed unmatched. Germline CDR1 is SGHDT and CDR2 is YYEEEE. Here the CDR3 DNA reads TGTGCCAGCAGCTTAGACAGGGGGCCATACGAGCAGTACTTC. This sequence encodes CASSLDRGPYEQYF.

The chain has TRBV5-6 and TRBJ2-3; possible D gene TRBD1, 5 bases. The V gene's germline CDR1 is SGHDT and CDR2 YYEEEE. The length of the CDR3 is 14 residues. Trimming left V 4 bases short and J 2 bases short, with 11 bases between. CDR3 in DNA: TGTGCCAGCAGCCAGGGTCCATCCACAGATACGCAGTATTTT. Residues: CASSQGPSTDTQYF.

In this sample, this clone turned up a few times. The V gene is TRBV19, the J gene TRBJ1-5; 7 bases line up with TRBD1. CDR3 length: 16 residues. The germline gives CDR1 LNHDA, CDR2 SQIVND (reference sequence). V gave up 3 bases and J gave up 6 bases; unmatched junction bases: 11. CDR3 sequence reads: CASSIDRWQGVQPQHF. CDR3 in DNA: TGTGCCAGTAGTATTGATCGTTGGCAGGGGGTTCAGCCCCAGCATTTT.

The J gene is TRBJ2-7, the V gene TRBV7-9, with TRBD1 identical over 8 bases. Germline trimming cut 5 bases from V and 0 bases from J; bases unmatched to any gene: 6. CDR1 and CDR2 from the germline V gene are SEHNR and FQNEAQ (reference sequence). The CDR3 sequence is 15 residues long. CDR3 DNA sequence: TGTGCCAGCAGCCAACCGGGACAGGCCTCCTACGAGCAGTACTTC. It translates to CASSQPGQASYEQYF.

The rearrangement links TRBV6-1 to TRBJ2-7, with TRBD1 matching over 9 bases. Trimming at V came to 6 bases and at J to 2 bases, leaving 8 bases not matched to a gene. The CDR3 is made up of 15 amino acids. Germline assignment: CDR1 MNHNS and CDR2 SASEGT. CDR3 sequence: CASRVGTGPPYEQYF. CDR3 sequence (DNA): TGTGCCAGCAGGGTCGGGACAGGGCCTCCCTACGAGCAGTACTTC.

The rearrangement links TRBV29-1 to TRBJ2-5; the D gene is possibly TRBD2 (6 bases). The CDR3 length is 12 residues. Germline V gene lookup returns CDR1 SQVTM and CDR2 ANQGSEA. Trimming took off 3 bases at V and 3 bases at J, with 8 bases between the two ends. CDR3 sequence reads: CSVEIAEETQYF. DNA for the CDR3: TGCAGCGTTGAGATAGCGGAAGAGACCCAGTACTTC.

V and J are TRBV19 and TRBJ2-7, with 10 positions matching TRBD2. The length of the CDR3 is 14 residues. The germline V gene has CDR1 LNHDA and CDR2 SQIVND (reference sequence). V gave up 8 bases and J gave up 5 bases; unmatched junction bases: 9. The CDR3 DNA sequence: TGTGCCAGTTCGTCGCTAGCGGGAGATAACGAGCAGTACTTC. It codes for CASSSLAGDNEQYF.

This chain uses TRBV7-9 with TRBJ2-1; D not certain. Germline V CDR1 and CDR2: SEHNR, FQNEAQ (reference sequence). This CDR3 region has 17 residues. V lost 4 bases and J lost 6, with 22 bases in between. The CDR3 loop reads CASSYKTVTSPSNEQFF. The CDR3 DNA sequence: TGTGCCAGCAGCTACAAGACGGTGACCAGCCCTTCCAATGAGCAGTTCTTC.

This chain connects TRBV28 to TRBJ2-1, with TRBD2 identical over 11 bases. The CDR3 runs 15 residues. Germline V gene sequence: CDR1 MDHEN, CDR2 SYDVKM. V shed 4 bases and J 6 bases; nucleotides not matched to a gene: 5. The CDR3 sequence: CASSYGLAGRNEQFF. CDR3 in DNA: TGTGCCAGCAGTTACGGACTAGCGGGTCGCAATGAGCAGTTCTTC.

V gene TRBV5-4 combines with J gene TRBJ1-6; D uncertain. Trimming took off 1 base at V and 6 bases at J, with 8 bases between the two ends. Germline V gene data show CDR1 as SGHNT and CDR2 as YYREEE (reference sequence). The CDR3 spans 14 residues. The CDR3 is CASSLWQVNSPLHF. CDR3 nucleotide sequence: TGTGCCAGCAGCTTGTGGCAGGTTAATTCACCCCTCCACTTT.

The V and J genes are TRBV7-9 and TRBJ1-1, with D hard to call. V was shortened by 5 bases and J by 0 bases, with 7 bases between the two germline ends. CDR3 length equals 13 residues. From germline, CDR1 is SEHNR and CDR2 FQNEAQ (reference sequence). The CDR3 DNA sequence: TGTGCCAGCAGCCGGACGGTGAACACTGAAGCTTTCTTT. This sequence encodes CASSRTVNTEAFF. Together with reference TRBV7-9 and TRBJ1-1, the CDR3 gives the full variable domain: DTGVSQNPRHKITKRGQNVTFRCDPISEHNRLYWYRQTLGQGPEFLTYFQNEAQLEKSRLLSDRFSAERPKGSFSTLEIQRTEQGDSAMYLCASSRTVNTEAFFGQGTRLTVV.

The chain uses TRBV10-2 and TRBJ2-1; 11 nucleotides match TRBD2. Germline-derived CDR1 and CDR2 are WSHSY and SAAADI. This CDR3 comprises 15 residues. Trimming cost V 8 bases and J 5 bases; bases outside gene matches: 8. DNA for the CDR3: TGCGCCAGCGGGGAGACTAGCGGGATAAACAATGAGCAGTTCTTC. This codes for CASGETSGINNEQFF.

The chain employs TRBV5-1 and TRBJ2-3, with TRBD1 matching 8 bases. J was trimmed by 1 base and V by 4 bases; bases with no gene match: 8. CDR1 is SGHRS, CDR2 YFSETQ, per germline. The CDR3 runs to 16 residues. The CDR3 coding sequence is TGCGCCAGCAGCCCACTGACAGGGGTTGGCACAGATACGCAGTATTTT. It is translated as CASSPLTGVGTDTQYF.

The chain carries TRBV4-3 and TRBJ2-1, with TRBD2 matching 10 bases. The CDR3 runs to 16 residues. Germline V gene sequence: CDR1 LGHNA, CDR2 YSLEER. V was pared by 2 bases and J by 5 bases, with 6 bases of the junction left unmatched. In DNA form, the CDR3 reads TGCGCCAGCAGCCAACTAGCGGGAGAATGGGACAATGAGCAGTTCTTC. This translates into CASSQLAGEWDNEQFF.

The chain couples TRBV15 to TRBJ1-6; D not resolved. V lost 0 bases and J 9 bases, leaving 18 bases between the germline ends. The germline CDR1 and CDR2 sequences are LNHNV and YYDKDF (reference sequence). The CDR3 loop spans 17 amino acids. DNA of the CDR3: TGTGCCACCAGCAGAGATCTACTCTCTGAACTCGGTTCACCCCTCCACTTT. It specifies CATSRDLLSELGSPLHF. The variable domain in full, completed from reference TRBV15 and TRBJ1-6, reads DAMVIQNPRYQVTQFGKPVTLSCSQTLNHNVMYWYQQKSSQAPKLLFHYYDKDFNNEADTPDNFQSRRPNTSFCFLDIRSPGLGDTAMYLCATSRDLLSELGSPLHFGNGTRLTVT.

The rearrangement joins TRBV27 to TRBJ2-3; maybe TRBD1 (5 bases). V lost 8 bases, J lost 0 bases, and 15 bases lay in between. Germline V gives CDR1 MNHEY, CDR2 SMNVEV (reference sequence). This CDR3 spans 15 amino acids. CDR3 sequence reads: CASDPVGHSTDTQYF. Written as DNA, the CDR3 is TGTGCCAGCGATCCGGTTGGACATAGCACAGATACGCAGTATTTT.

In regard to this clone: This CDR3 is also generated by other DNA sequences in the sample. This chain connects TRBV4-3 to TRBJ2-7; maybe TRBD2 (5 bases). CDR1 and CDR2 from the germline V gene are LGHNA and YSLEER. The ends were cut back, 0 bases at V and 5 bases at J, with 11 bases in the middle. This CDR3 has 14 amino acids. The CDR3 here is CASSQDGVSDEQYF. The CDR3 nucleotides are TGCGCCAGCAGCCAAGACGGGGTATCGGACGAGCAGTACTTC.

This chain joins TRBV27 and TRBJ2-1, with 7 bases lining up with TRBD2. The germline CDR1 and CDR2 sequences are MNHEY and SMNVEV (reference sequence). This CDR3 is 14 amino acids long. V lost 3 bases and J lost 8; bases outside the gene matches: 7. CDR3: CASSLAGDSYEQFF. In DNA, the CDR3 is TGTGCCAGCAGTTTGGCGGGAGACTCGTATGAGCAGTTCTTC.

The chain carries TRBV4-3 and TRBJ2-7, with a weak D call TRBD1 (5 bases). The V end lost 0 bases, the J end lost 4 bases, and 22 bases lay between the germline ends. Germline lookup yields CDR1 LGHNA and CDR2 YSLEER. The CDR3 consists of 18 residues. The CDR3: CASSQDLSQTELFYEQYF. Written as DNA, the CDR3 is TGCGCCAGCAGCCAAGATCTTTCGCAGACAGAGCTTTTTTACGAGCAGTACTTC.